These T cell receptor beta chains were read from a single sample in a study of blood T cell repertoires in COVID-19. Sequencing was performed with immunoSEQ multiplex PCR; in TCRdb, only in-frame clones are kept and a portion is missing. The table lists approximately 150,000 clones, 88% of them singletons. The specimen was peripheral blood. The receptors originated from a human donor with COVID-19, enrolled during active disease. The donor label of this sample is uncertain. The CDR3 runs from the conserved cysteine through the conserved F or W. D genes are given only for firm matches. Only part of the rows carry a size: once, few, many, or a class if the clone is expanded.

cdr3_length: 14; clone_size: .; d_call: TRBD1; j_call: TRBJ2-7; v_call: TRBV28; cdr3_nt: TGTGCCACCCTCGTATCGACAGGGGGCTACGAGCAGTACTTC; cdr3_aa: CATLVSTGGYEQYF
cdr3_length: 13; clone_size: .; d_call: TRBD1; j_call: TRBJ1-1; v_call: TRBV19; cdr3_nt: TGTGCCAGTAGTATCGACAGGGACACTGAAGCTTTCTTT; cdr3_aa: CASSIDRDTEAFF
cdr3_length: 14; clone_size: .; d_call: .; j_call: TRBJ1-3; v_call: TRBV2; cdr3_nt: TGTGCCAGCGACGTCGGGAACTCTGGAAACACCATATATTTT; cdr3_aa: CASDVGNSGNTIYF
cdr3_length: 13; clone_size: .; d_call: .; j_call: TRBJ2-2; v_call: TRBV29-1; cdr3_nt: TGCAGCGTTGATTCCCAGGGCGCCGGGGAGCTGTTTTTT; cdr3_aa: CSVDSQGAGELFF
cdr3_length: 14; clone_size: .; d_call: TRBD1; j_call: TRBJ2-3; v_call: TRBV30; cdr3_nt: TGTGCCTGGGTACCGGGACAGGGGACAGATACGCAGTATTTT; cdr3_aa: CAWVPGQGTDTQYF
cdr3_length: 14; clone_size: once; d_call: TRBD2; j_call: TRBJ2-5; v_call: TRBV3-1/TRBV3-2; cdr3_nt: TGTGCCAGCAGCGGACGGGGGAGGGGAGAGACCCAGTACTTC; cdr3_aa: CASSGRGRGETQYF
cdr3_length: 17; clone_size: .; d_call: .; j_call: TRBJ1-5; v_call: TRBV27; cdr3_nt: TGTGCCAGCAGTCCTCATCTTAGCCGACGGACTAATCAGCCCCAGCATTTT; cdr3_aa: CASSPHLSRRTNQPQHF
cdr3_length: 18; clone_size: .; d_call: TRBD2; j_call: TRBJ2-5; v_call: TRBV3-1/TRBV3-2; cdr3_nt: TGTGCCAGCAGCCAAGATCTTGCCGCGGGGGGGTACCAAGAGACCCAGTACTTC; cdr3_aa: CASSQDLAAGGYQETQYF
cdr3_length: 13; clone_size: .; d_call: .; j_call: TRBJ1-3; v_call: TRBV19; cdr3_nt: TGTGCCAGTAGTCCAAGCGGTGGAAACACCATATATTTT; cdr3_aa: CASSPSGGNTIYF
cdr3_length: 15; clone_size: .; d_call: .; j_call: TRBJ2-7; v_call: TRBV3-1/TRBV3-2; cdr3_nt: TGTGCCAGCAGCCAAGTAGCGGAAAGCTCCTACGAGCAGTACTTC; cdr3_aa: CASSQVAESSYEQYF
cdr3_length: 15; clone_size: .; d_call: .; j_call: TRBJ1-2; v_call: TRBV6-1; cdr3_nt: TGTGCCAGCAGTGAGTCCGGGCAGGGGTATAGGGGCTACACCTTC; cdr3_aa: CASSESGQGYRGYTF
cdr3_length: 12; clone_size: .; d_call: TRBD1; j_call: TRBJ2-1; v_call: TRBV5-6; cdr3_nt: TGTGCCAGCAGCTTGCCTAGGGGGCAGCAGTTCTTC; cdr3_aa: CASSLPRGQQFF
cdr3_length: 13; clone_size: .; d_call: TRBD2; j_call: TRBJ2-7; v_call: TRBV6-5; cdr3_nt: TGTGCCTCAGGGCGGGAGTCCTCCTACGAGCAGTACTTC; cdr3_aa: CASGRESSYEQYF
cdr3_length: 13; clone_size: .; d_call: .; j_call: TRBJ2-7; v_call: TRBV7-2; cdr3_nt: TGTGCCAGCAGCCCCAAAGGAGGAGAAAAGCAGTACTTC; cdr3_aa: CASSPKGGEKQYF
cdr3_length: 12; clone_size: .; d_call: .; j_call: TRBJ1-2; v_call: TRBV6-1; cdr3_nt: TGTGCCAGCAGTGACAGGGTGGCCGGCTACACCTTC; cdr3_aa: CASSDRVAGYTF
cdr3_length: 15; clone_size: .; d_call: .; j_call: TRBJ2-5; v_call: TRBV7-2; cdr3_nt: TGTGCCAGCAGCTTAGTAGGACAGACCCAAGAGACCCAGTACTTC; cdr3_aa: CASSLVGQTQETQYF
cdr3_length: 14; clone_size: .; d_call: .; j_call: TRBJ2-1; v_call: TRBV12-5; cdr3_nt: TGTGCTAGTCTCCAGGGAAGCTCCTACAATGAGCAGTTCTTC; cdr3_aa: CASLQGSSYNEQFF
cdr3_length: 13; clone_size: .; d_call: .; j_call: TRBJ2-6; v_call: TRBV6-6; cdr3_nt: TGTGCCAGCAGACCAGCTGGGGCCAACGTCCTGACTTTC; cdr3_aa: CASRPAGANVLTF
cdr3_length: 15; clone_size: .; d_call: TRBD1; j_call: TRBJ2-7; v_call: TRBV3-1/TRBV3-2; cdr3_nt: TGTGCCAGCAGCCAGCGGGACAGGGGATCCTACGAGCAGTACTTC; cdr3_aa: CASSQRDRGSYEQYF
cdr3_length: 13; clone_size: .; d_call: .; j_call: TRBJ1-1; v_call: TRBV7-3; cdr3_nt: TGTGCCAGCAGCTTAACGGGGGCCGCTGAAGCTTTCTTT; cdr3_aa: CASSLTGAAEAFF
cdr3_length: 13; clone_size: .; d_call: TRBD2; j_call: TRBJ2-7; v_call: TRBV12-3/TRBV12-4; cdr3_nt: TGTGCCAGCAGTTTGGGACTAGCGGGGGAGCAGTACTTC; cdr3_aa: CASSLGLAGEQYF
cdr3_length: 15; clone_size: .; d_call: .; j_call: TRBJ2-1; v_call: TRBV7-7; cdr3_nt: TGTGCTAGCAGCCGGGGGAGAGTTCAGGGCGATGAGCAGTTCTTC; cdr3_aa: CASSRGRVQGDEQFF
cdr3_length: 14; clone_size: .; d_call: TRBD1; j_call: TRBJ2-7; v_call: TRBV3-1/TRBV3-2; cdr3_nt: TGTGCCAGCAGCCCAGAGGGGGCACGGGACGAGCAGTACTTC; cdr3_aa: CASSPEGARDEQYF
cdr3_length: 18; clone_size: .; d_call: TRBD1; j_call: TRBJ1-6; v_call: TRBV19; cdr3_nt: TGTGCCAGTAAACCGGGACAGGGACTCGGGGACTATAATTCACCCCTCCACTTT; cdr3_aa: CASKPGQGLGDYNSPLHF
cdr3_length: 13; clone_size: .; d_call: .; j_call: TRBJ1-2; v_call: TRBV27; cdr3_nt: TGTGCCAGCAGTTTTACGGAGCACTATGGCTACACCTTC; cdr3_aa: CASSFTEHYGYTF
cdr3_length: 16; clone_size: .; d_call: TRBD1; j_call: TRBJ2-5; v_call: TRBV9; cdr3_nt: TGTGCCAGCAGCGTTGAGGGACAGGGGACTGGAGAGACCCAGTACTTC; cdr3_aa: CASSVEGQGTGETQYF